Listed below are T cell receptor beta chains from one sample, sequenced in a study of graft-versus-host responses after intestinal transplantation. The antigens for these receptors are not known. Method: immunoSEQ multiplex PCR; TCRdb's copy keeps in-frame clones and lacks some. The table records some 48,000 clones, about 88% of them present only once. This sample comprised unstimulated CD4+ T cells sorted from spleen or lymph node cells, obtained before transplant. The receptors here all came from a human donor who was the organ donor for an intestinal transplant. Both conserved end residues are part of each CDR3. The D gene is left open where the match is weak. Clone sizes are given selectively: once, few, many, or a class where the clone is expanded.

NA	TRBJ2-7	TRBD1	TRBV30	TGTGCCTGGAGTCAAGGACAGGGATACGAGCAGTACTTC	CAWSQGQGYEQYF
once	TRBJ1-5	NA	TRBV7-2	TGTGCCAGCAGCTATATGGCTGACAGATATCAGCCCCAGCATTTT	CASSYMADRYQPQHF
NA	TRBJ1-2	TRBD1	TRBV7-9	TGTGCCAGCAGCTCCTTGGACAGGGTAGGGTATGGCTACACCTTC	CASSSLDRVGYGYTF
NA	TRBJ1-6	NA	TRBV5-5	TGTGCCAGCAGCTTCCGCAACACCCCAGGGAAAGGTAGTAATTCACCCCTCCACTTT	CASSFRNTPGKGSNSPLHF
NA	TRBJ1-1	NA	TRBV5-6	TGTGCCAGCAGCTTGGCTTGGGTTAACACTGAAGCTTTCTTT	CASSLAWVNTEAFF
NA	TRBJ2-7	NA	TRBV6-5	TGTGCCAGCAGTTTCGACAGATACGAGCAGTACTTC	CASSFDRYEQYF
NA	TRBJ1-6	NA	TRBV6-7	TGTGCCAGCAGTTACTCGGTGCAGGGGACGAATTCACCCCTCCACTTT	CASSYSVQGTNSPLHF
few	TRBJ1-1	NA	TRBV7-9	TGTGCCAGCGACCGCGTGGACACTGAAGCTTTCTTT	CASDRVDTEAFF
NA	TRBJ2-5	NA	TRBV7-9	TGTGCCAGCAGCCCAGAGGATGAGACCCAGTACTTC	CASSPEDETQYF
NA	TRBJ2-1	NA	TRBV18	TGTGCCAGCTCACCTGGGGGGAATGAGCAGTTCTTC	CASSPGGNEQFF
NA	TRBJ2-3	TRBD1	TRBV7-2	TGTGCCAGCAGCCAGGGGGCTAGCACAGATACGCAGTATTTT	CASSQGASTDTQYF